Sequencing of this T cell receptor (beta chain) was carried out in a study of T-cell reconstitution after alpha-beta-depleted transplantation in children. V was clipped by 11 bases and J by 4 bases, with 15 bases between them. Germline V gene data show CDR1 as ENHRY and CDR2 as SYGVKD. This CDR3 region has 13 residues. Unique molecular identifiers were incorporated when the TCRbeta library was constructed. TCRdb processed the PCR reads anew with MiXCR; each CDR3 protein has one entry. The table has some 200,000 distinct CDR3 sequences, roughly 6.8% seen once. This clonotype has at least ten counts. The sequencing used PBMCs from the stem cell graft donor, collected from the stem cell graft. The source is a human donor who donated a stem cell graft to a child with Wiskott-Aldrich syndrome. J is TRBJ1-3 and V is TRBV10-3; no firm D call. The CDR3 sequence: CALSPIAGNTIYF. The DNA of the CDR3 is TGTGCCCTGTCTCCAATTGCGGGAAACACCATATATTTT.